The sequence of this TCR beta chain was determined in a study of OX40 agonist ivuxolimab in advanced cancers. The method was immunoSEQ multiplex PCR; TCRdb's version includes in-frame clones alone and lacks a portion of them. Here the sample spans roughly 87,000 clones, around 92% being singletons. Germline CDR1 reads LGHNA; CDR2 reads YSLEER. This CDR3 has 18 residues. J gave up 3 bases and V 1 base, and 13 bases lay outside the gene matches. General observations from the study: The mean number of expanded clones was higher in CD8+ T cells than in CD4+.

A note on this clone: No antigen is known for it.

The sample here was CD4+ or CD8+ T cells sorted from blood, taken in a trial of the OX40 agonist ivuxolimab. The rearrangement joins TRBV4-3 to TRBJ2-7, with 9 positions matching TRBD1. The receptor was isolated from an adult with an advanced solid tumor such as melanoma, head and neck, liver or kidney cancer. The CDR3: CASSQVPPDRGWNYEQYF. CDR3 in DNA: TGCGCCAGCAGCCAAGTTCCACCCGACAGGGGGTGGAACTACGAGCAGTACTTC.